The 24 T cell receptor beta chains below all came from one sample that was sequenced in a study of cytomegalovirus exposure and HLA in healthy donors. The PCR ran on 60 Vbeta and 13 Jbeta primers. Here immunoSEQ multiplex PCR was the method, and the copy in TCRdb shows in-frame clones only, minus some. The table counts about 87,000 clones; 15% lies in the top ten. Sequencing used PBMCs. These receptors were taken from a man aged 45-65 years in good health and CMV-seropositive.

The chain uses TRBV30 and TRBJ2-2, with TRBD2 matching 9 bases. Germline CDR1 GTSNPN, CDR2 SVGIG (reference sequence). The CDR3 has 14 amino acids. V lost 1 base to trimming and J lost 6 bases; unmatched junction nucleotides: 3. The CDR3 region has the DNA TGTGCCTGGAGTGCCTTAGCGGGAGCCGGGGAGCTGTTTTTT. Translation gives CAWSALAGAGELFF. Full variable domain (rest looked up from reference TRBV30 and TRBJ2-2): SQTIHQWPATLVQPVGSPLSLECTVEGTSNPNLYWYRQAAGRGLQLLFYSVGIGQISSEVPQNLSASRPQDRQFILSSKKLLLSDSGFYLCAWSALAGAGELFFGEGSRLTVL.

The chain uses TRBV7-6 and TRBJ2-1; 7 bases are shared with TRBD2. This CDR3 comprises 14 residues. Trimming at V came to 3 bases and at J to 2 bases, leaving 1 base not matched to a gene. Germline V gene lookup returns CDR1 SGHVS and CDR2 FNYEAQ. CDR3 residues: CASSFGTTYNEQFF. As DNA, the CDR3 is TGTGCCAGCAGCTTCGGGACTACCTACAATGAGCAGTTCTTC.

The CDR3 bases are TGTGCCAGCGGACAGGGCGGGGAAGCTTTCTTT. It yields the protein CASGQGGEAFF. The rearrangement uses TRBV6-5 and TRBJ1-1; 8 bases agree with TRBD1. The CDR3 sequence is 11 residues long. V was pared by 8 bases and J by 8 bases, with 4 bases of the junction left unmatched. Germline V CDR1 and CDR2: MNHEY, SVGAGI.

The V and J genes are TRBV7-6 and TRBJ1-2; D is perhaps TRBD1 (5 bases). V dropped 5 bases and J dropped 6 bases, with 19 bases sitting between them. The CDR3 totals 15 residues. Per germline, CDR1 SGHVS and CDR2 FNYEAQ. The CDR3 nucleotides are TGTGCCAGCAGCCTTGGGGGGGGTATTCAGAATGGCTACACCTTC. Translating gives CASSLGGGIQNGYTF.

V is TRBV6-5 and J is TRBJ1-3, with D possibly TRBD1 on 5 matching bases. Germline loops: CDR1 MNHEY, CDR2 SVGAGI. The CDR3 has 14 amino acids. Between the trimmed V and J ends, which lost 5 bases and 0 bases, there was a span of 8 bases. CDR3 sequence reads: CASSRTFSGNTIYF. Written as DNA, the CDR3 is TGTGCCAGCAGTAGGACATTCTCTGGAAACACCATATATTTT.

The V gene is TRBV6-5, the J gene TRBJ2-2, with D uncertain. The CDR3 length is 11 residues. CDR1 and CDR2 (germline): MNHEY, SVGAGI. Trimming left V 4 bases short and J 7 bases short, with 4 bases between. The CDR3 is CASSSVGELFF. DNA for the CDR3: TGTGCCAGCAGTTCAGTCGGGGAGCTGTTTTTT.

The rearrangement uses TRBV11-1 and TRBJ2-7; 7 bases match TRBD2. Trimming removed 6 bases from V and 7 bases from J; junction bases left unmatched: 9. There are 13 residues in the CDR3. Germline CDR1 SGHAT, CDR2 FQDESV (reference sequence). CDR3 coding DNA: TGTGCCAGCAGATCCACGGGGGGTGATGAGCAGTACTTC. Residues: CASRSTGGDEQYF.

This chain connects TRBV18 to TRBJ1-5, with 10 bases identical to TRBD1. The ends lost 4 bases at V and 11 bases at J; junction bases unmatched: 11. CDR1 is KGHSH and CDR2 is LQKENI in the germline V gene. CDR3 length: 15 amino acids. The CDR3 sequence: CASSLTTGGQWAQHF. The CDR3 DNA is TGTGCCAGCTCACTAACGACAGGGGGCCAATGGGCCCAGCATTTT. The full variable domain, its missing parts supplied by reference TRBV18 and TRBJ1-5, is NAGVMQNPRHLVRRRGQEARLRCSPMKGHSHVYWYRQLPEEGLKFMVYLQKENIIDESGMPKERFSAEFPKEGPSILRIQQVVRGDSAAYFCASSLTTGGQWAQHFGDGTRLSIL.

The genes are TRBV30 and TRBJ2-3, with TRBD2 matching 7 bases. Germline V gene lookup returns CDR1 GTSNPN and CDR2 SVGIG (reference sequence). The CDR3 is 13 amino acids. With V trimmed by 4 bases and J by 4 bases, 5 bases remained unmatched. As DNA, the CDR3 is TGTGCCTGGAACGGGCGGGGGTCAGATACGCAGTATTTT. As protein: CAWNGRGSDTQYF. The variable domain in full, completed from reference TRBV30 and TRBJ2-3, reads SQTIHQWPATLVQPVGSPLSLECTVEGTSNPNLYWYRQAAGRGLQLLFYSVGIGQISSEVPQNLSASRPQDRQFILSSKKLLLSDSGFYLCAWNGRGSDTQYFGPGTRLTVL.

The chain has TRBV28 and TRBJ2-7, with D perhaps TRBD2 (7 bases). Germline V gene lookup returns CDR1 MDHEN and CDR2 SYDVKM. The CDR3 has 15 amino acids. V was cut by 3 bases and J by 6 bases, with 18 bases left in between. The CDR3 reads CASSFSLGGRLEQYF. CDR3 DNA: TGTGCCAGCAGTTTTTCCCTCGGGGGGCGCCTCGAGCAGTACTTC.

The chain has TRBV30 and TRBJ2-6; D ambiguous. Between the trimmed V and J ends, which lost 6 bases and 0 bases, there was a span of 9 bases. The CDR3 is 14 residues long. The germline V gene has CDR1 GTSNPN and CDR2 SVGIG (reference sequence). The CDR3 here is CACTQSSGANVLTF. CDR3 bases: TGTGCCTGCACACAAAGCTCTGGGGCCAACGTCCTGACTTTC.

The CDR3 is CASSVEPTGLNYGYTF. CDR3 nucleotides: TGTGCCAGCAGCGTAGAGCCGACAGGCCTTAACTATGGCTACACCTTC. This sequence joins TRBV9 and TRBJ1-2; possible D gene TRBD1, 6 bases. The germline CDR1 and CDR2 sequences are SGDLS and YYNGEE. V was clipped by 0 bases and J by 1 base, with 13 bases between them. This CDR3 spans 16 amino acids.

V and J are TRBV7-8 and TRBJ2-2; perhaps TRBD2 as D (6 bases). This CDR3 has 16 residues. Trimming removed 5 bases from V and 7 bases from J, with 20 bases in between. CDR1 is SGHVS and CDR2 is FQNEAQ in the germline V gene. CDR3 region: CASSAPTRGTGGELFF. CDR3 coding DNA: TGTGCCAGCAGCGCACCTACTCGCGGGACCGGCGGGGAGCTGTTTTTT.

CDR3 sequence: CASSQDLVGSAGGETQYF. The CDR3 DNA follows: TGCGCCAGCAGCCAAGACCTGGTCGGTAGCGCCGGTGGGGAGACCCAGTACTTC. The chain recombines TRBV4-3 with TRBJ2-5; maybe TRBD2 (5 bases). Germline V lookup: CDR1 LGHNA, CDR2 YSLEER. The CDR3 runs 18 residues. Trimming removed 0 bases from V and 5 bases from J, with 22 bases in between.

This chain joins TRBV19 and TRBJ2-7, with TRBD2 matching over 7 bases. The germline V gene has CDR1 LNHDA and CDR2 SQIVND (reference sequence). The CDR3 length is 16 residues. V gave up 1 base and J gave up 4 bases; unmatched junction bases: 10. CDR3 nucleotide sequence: TGTGCCAGTAGTATAGGCGGCGGGGGAAGGTTTTACGAGCAGTACTTC. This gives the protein CASSIGGGGRFYEQYF.

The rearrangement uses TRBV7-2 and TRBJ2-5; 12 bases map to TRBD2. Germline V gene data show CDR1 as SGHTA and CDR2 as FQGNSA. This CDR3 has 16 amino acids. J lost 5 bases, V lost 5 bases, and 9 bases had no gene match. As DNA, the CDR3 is TGTGCCAGCAGCCCCGGGACTAGCGGGCCTAGGGAGACCCAGTACTTC. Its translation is CASSPGTSGPRETQYF.

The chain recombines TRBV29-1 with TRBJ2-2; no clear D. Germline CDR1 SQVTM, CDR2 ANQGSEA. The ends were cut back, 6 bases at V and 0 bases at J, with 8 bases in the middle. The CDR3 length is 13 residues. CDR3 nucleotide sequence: TGCAGCGTCCAAACAGCGAACACCGGGGAGCTGTTTTTT. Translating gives CSVQTANTGELFF.

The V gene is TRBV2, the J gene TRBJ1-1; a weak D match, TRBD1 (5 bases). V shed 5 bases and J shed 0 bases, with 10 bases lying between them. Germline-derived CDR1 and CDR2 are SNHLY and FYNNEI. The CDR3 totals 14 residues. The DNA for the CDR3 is TGTGCCAGCAGTCTCCGACAGATGAACACTGAAGCTTTCTTT. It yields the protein CASSLRQMNTEAFF. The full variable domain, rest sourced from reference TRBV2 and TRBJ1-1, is EPEVTQTPSHQVTQMGQEVILRCVPISNHLYFYWYRQILGQKVEFLVSFYNNEISEKSEIFDDQFSVERPDGSNFTLKIRSTKLEDSAMYFCASSLRQMNTEAFFGQGTRLTVV.

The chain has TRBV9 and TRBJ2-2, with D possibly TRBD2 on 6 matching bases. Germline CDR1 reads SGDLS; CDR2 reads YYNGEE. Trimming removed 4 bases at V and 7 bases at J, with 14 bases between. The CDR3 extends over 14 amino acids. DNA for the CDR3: TGTGCCAGCAGCCCCCCCGGGGGATTCGGGGAGCTGTTTTTT. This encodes CASSPPGGFGELFF.

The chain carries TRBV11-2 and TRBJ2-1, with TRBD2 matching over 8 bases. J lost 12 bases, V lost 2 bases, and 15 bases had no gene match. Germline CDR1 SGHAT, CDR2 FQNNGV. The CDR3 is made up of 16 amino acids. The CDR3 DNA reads TGTGCCAGCAGCTTATGGGTTAGCGGGGCTTCACATGGGCAGTTCTTC. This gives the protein CASSLWVSGASHGQFF.

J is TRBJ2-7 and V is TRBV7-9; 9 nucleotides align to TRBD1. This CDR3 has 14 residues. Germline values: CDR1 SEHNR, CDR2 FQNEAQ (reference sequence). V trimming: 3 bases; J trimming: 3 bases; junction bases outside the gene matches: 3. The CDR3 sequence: CASSFGTGLYEQYF. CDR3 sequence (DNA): TGTGCCAGCAGCTTCGGGACAGGGCTCTACGAGCAGTACTTC.

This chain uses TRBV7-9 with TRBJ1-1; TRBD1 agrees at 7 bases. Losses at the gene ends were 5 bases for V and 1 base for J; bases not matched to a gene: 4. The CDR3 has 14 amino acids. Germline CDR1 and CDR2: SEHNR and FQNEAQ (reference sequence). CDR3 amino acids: CASSLGQANTEAFF. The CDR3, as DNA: TGTGCCAGCAGCCTTGGACAGGCGAACACTGAAGCTTTCTTT.

This chain's CDR3 is CASSLWDPEGGEQFF. The CDR3 DNA follows: TGCGCCAGCAGCTTGTGGGATCCAGAGGGTGGTGAGCAGTTCTTC. The genes are TRBV5-1 and TRBJ2-1, with D possibly being TRBD2 (5 bases). V gave up 1 base and J gave up 9 bases, with 17 bases separating them. CDR1 and CDR2 (germline): SGHRS, YFSETQ. CDR3 length: 15 residues.

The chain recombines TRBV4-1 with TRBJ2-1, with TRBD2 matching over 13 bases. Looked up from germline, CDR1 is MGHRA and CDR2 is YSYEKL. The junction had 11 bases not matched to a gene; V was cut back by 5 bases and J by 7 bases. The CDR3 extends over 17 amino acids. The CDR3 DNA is TGCGCCAGCAGCGTACTACTTGGACTAGCGGGAGCTAATGAGCAGTTCTTC. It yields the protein CASSVLLGLAGANEQFF.